This T cell receptor (beta chain) was identified during a study of T cells in Graves' hyperthyroidism and ophthalmopathy. Notes on the study in general: Ophthalmopathy onset followed model prediction by a median about seven months.

The TCR beta CDR3 regions underwent amplification using RNA transcripts as the source. The HTBI primer set drove a first-round RT-PCR of the TCR CDR3. TCRdb ran MiXCR on the multiplex PCR reads and lists one entry per CDR3 protein. The repertoire holds roughly 380,000 distinct CDR3 sequences, with approximately 15% as singletons. Trimming shortened V by 0 bases and J by 2 bases, and 7 bases separated the two germline ends. Germline V gene lookup returns CDR1 ENHRY and CDR2 SYGVKD. The length of the CDR3 is 14 residues. This clonotype appeared many times. Its specificity is not known. Sequencing was carried out using blood. The V gene is TRBV10-3, the J gene TRBJ1-2; a possible D gene is TRBD1 (5 bases). The clonotype was recovered from a woman aged 18-29 years with Graves' hyperthyroidism. The CDR3 nucleotides read TGTGCCATCAGTGAGTCGGGGCCGAACTATGGCTACACCTTC. Translating gives CAISESGPNYGYTF.